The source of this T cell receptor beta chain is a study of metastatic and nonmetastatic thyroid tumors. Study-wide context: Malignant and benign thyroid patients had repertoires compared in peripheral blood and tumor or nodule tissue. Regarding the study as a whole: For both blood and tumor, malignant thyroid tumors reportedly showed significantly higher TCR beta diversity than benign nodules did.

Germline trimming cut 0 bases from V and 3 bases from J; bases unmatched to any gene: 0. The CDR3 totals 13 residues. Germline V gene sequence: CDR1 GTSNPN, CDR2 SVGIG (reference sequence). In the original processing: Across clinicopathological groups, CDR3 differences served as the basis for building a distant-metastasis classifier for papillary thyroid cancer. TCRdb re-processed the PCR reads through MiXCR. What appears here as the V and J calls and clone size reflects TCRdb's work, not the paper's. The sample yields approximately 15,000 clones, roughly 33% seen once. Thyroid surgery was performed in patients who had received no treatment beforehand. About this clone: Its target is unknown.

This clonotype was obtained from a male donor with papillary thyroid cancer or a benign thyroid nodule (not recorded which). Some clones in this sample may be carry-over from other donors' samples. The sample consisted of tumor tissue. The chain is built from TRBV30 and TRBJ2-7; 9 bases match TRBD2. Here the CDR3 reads CAWSVAGGYEQYF. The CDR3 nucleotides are TGTGCCTGGAGTGTAGCGGGAGGCTACGAGCAGTACTTC.